This TCR beta chain emerged from a study of cytomegalovirus exposure and HLA in healthy donors. Study summary: Early release data held some 80 million unique TCRs from HLA-typed donors. Clustering assigned approximately 79% of the approximately 400 genotyped donors to the Caucasian-associated ancestry cluster. Whole-study results and caveats: Later, TCR association rates were found to vary by HLA locus, highest for DRB1 and lowest for HLA-C. Researchers reported in a later analysis that a missense DCLRE1C variant was tied to TCR beta V- and J-gene trimming.

The CDR3 extends over 12 amino acids. Germline V gene lookup returns CDR1 GTSNPN and CDR2 SVGIG (reference sequence). With 8 bases removed from V and 5 bases from J, the gap between germline ends came to 15 bases. Primers for the PCR totalled 60 Vbeta and 13 Jbeta. Profiling relied on immunoSEQ multiplex PCR, and the TCRdb table lists in-frame clones only, not all of them. The profile covers 150,000 to 200,000 clones, with around 80% appearing a single time and 2.1% taken by the ten largest. Comments on this clone: No antigen is known for it.

Sequencing used PBMCs. The gene calls are TRBV30 and TRBJ1-2, with D hard to call. The TCR comes from a woman younger than 30 in good health and CMV-seropositive. The CDR3 DNA reads as TGTGCCGGGTTTAGAGGAGGGTATGGCTACACCTTC. This sequence encodes CAGFRGGYGYTF.